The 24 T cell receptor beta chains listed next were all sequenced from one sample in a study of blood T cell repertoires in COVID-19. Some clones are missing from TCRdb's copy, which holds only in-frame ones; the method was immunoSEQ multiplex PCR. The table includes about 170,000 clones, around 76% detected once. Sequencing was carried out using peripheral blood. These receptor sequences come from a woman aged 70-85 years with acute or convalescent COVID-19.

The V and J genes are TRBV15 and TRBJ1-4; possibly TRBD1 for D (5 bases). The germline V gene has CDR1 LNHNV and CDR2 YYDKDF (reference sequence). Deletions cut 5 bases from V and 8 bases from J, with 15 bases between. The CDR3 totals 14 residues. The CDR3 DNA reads TGTGCCACCAGCCTCGACGGGGGGGTAGAAAAACTGTTTTTT. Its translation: CATSLDGGVEKLFF. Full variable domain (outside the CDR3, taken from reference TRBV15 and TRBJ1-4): DAMVIQNPRYQVTQFGKPVTLSCSQTLNHNVMYWYQQKSSQAPKLLFHYYDKDFNNEADTPDNFQSRRPNTSFCFLDIRSPGLGDTAMYLCATSLDGGVEKLFFGSGTQLSVL.

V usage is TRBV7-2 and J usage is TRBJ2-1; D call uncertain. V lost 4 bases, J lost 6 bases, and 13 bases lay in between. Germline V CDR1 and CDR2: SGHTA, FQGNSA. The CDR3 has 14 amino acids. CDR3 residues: CASSSLVQLNEQFF. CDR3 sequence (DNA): TGTGCCAGCAGCTCGCTAGTCCAGCTCAATGAGCAGTTCTTC.

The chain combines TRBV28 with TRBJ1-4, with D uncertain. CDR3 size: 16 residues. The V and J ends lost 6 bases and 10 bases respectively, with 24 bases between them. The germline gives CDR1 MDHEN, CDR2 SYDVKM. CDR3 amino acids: CASSFDHSGMKVKLFF. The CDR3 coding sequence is TGTGCCAGCAGCTTCGACCACTCCGGGATGAAAGTAAAACTGTTTTTT. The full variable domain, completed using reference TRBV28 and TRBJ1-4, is DVKVTQSSRYLVKRTGEKVFLECVQDMDHENMFWYRQDPGLGLRLIYFSYDVKMKEKGDIPEGYSVSREKKERFSLILESASTNQTSMYLCASSFDHSGMKVKLFFGSGTQLSVL.

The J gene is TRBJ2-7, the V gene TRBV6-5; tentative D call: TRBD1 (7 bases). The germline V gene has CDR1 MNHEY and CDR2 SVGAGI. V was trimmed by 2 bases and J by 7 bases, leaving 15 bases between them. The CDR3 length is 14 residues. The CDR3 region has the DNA TGTGCCAGCAGTTACCTGGAGGGGGCAGGGGAGCAGTACTTC. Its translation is CASSYLEGAGEQYF.

CDR3 nucleotides: TGCGCCAGCAGCGACAAGCGGGGGGGCCTATACAATGAGCAGTTCTTC. This encodes CASSDKRGGLYNEQFF. This chain joins TRBV5-1 and TRBJ2-1, with 10 nucleotides matching TRBD2. Trimming at V came to 4 bases and at J to 4 bases, leaving 8 bases not matched to a gene. The germline gives CDR1 SGHRS, CDR2 YFSETQ. This CDR3 is 16 amino acids long.

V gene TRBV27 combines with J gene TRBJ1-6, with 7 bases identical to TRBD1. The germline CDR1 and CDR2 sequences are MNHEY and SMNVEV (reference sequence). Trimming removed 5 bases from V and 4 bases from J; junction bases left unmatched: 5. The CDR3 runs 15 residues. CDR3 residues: CASSKTGHYNSPLHF. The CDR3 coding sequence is TGTGCCAGCAGTAAGACAGGGCATTATAATTCACCCCTCCACTTT.

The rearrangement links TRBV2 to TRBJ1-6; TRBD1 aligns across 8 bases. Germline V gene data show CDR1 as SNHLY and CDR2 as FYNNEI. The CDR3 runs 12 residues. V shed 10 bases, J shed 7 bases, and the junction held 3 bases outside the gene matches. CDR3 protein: CATQGANSPLHF. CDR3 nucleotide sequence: TGTGCCACCCAGGGGGCAAATTCACCCCTCCACTTT. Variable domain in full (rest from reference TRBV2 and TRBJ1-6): EPEVTQTPSHQVTQMGQEVILRCVPISNHLYFYWYRQILGQKVEFLVSFYNNEISEKSEIFDDQFSVERPDGSNFTLKIRSTKLEDSAMYFCATQGANSPLHFGNGTRLTVT.

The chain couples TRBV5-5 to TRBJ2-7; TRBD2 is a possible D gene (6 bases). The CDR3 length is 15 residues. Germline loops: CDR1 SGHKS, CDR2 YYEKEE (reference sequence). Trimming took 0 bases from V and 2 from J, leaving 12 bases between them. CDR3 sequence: CASSLGAGRTYEQYF. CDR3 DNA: TGTGCCAGCAGCTTGGGAGCGGGCCGGACCTACGAGCAGTACTTC.

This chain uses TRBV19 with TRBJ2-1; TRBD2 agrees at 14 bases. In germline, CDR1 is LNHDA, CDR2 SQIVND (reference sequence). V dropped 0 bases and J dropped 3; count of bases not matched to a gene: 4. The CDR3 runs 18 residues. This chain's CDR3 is CASSIEGGLAGVYNEQFF. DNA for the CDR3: TGTGCCAGTAGTATAGAGGGGGGACTAGCGGGAGTCTACAATGAGCAGTTCTTC.

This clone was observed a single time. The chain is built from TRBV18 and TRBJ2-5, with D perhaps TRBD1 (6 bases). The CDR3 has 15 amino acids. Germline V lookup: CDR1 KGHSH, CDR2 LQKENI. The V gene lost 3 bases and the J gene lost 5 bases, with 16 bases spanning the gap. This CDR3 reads CASSPFRGGVETQYF. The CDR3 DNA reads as TGTGCCAGCTCACCTTTCAGGGGCGGTGTGGAGACCCAGTACTTC.

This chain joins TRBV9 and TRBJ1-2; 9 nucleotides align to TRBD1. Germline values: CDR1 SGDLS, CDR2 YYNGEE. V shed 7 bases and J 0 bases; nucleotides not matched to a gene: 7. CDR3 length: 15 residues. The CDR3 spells CASHGTGLTNYGYTF. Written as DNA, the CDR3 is TGTGCCAGCCATGGGACAGGGCTAACTAACTATGGCTACACCTTC.

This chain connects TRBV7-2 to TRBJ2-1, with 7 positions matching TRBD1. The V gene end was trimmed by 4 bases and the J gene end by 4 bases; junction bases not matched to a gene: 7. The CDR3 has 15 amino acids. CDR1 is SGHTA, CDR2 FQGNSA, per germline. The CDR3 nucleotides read TGTGCCAGCAGCTGGGCTCCGGGACAGTACAATGAGCAGTTCTTC. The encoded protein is CASSWAPGQYNEQFF.

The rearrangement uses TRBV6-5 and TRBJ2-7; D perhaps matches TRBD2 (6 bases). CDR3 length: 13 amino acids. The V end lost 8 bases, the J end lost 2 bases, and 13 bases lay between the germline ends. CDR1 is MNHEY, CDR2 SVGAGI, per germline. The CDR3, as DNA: TGTGCCAGCCAAGCGGGTGGGGCCTACGAGCAGTACTTC. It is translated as CASQAGGAYEQYF.

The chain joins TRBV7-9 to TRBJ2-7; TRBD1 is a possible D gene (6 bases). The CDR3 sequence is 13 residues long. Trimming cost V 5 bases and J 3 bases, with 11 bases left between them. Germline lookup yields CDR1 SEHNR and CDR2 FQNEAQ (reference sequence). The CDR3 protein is CASSPTDSYEQYF. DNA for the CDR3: TGTGCCAGCAGCCCCACGGACAGCTACGAGCAGTACTTC. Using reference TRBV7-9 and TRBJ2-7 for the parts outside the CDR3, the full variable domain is DTGVSQNPRHKITKRGQNVTFRCDPISEHNRLYWYRQTLGQGPEFLTYFQNEAQLEKSRLLSDRFSAERPKGSFSTLEIQRTEQGDSAMYLCASSPTDSYEQYFGPGTRLTVT.

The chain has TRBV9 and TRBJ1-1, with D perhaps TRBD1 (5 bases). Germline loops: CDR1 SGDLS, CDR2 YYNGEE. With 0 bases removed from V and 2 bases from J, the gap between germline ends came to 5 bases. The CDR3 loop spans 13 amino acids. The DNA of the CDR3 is TGTGCCAGCAGCGTAGGGACAAACACTGAAGCTTTCTTT. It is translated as CASSVGTNTEAFF.

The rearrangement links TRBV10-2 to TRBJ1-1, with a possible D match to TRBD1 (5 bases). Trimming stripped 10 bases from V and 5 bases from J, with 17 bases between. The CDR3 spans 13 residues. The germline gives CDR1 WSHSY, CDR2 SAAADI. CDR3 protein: CATRRGLGTEAFF. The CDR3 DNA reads TGCGCCACCCGGCGGGGCCTGGGGACTGAAGCTTTCTTT.

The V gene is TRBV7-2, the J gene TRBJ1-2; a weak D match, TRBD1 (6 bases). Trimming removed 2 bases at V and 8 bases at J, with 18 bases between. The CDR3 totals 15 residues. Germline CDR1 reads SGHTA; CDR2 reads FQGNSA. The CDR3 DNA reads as TGTGCCAGCAGCTTAATTGGCCCTCAGGGGCGAGGCTACACCTTC. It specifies CASSLIGPQGRGYTF.

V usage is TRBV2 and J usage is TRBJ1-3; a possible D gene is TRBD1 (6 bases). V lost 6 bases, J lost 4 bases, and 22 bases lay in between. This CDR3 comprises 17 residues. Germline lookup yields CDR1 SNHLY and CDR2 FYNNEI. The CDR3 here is CASSARMGGAKGNTIYF. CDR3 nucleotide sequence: TGTGCCAGCAGCGCGAGGATGGGGGGGGCGAAGGGAAACACCATATATTTT.

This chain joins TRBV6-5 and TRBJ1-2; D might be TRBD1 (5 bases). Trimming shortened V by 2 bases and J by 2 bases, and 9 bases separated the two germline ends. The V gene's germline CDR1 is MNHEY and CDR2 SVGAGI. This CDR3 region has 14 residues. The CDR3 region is CASSYGGGNYGYTF. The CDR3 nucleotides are TGTGCCAGCAGTTACGGTGGGGGGAACTATGGCTACACCTTC.

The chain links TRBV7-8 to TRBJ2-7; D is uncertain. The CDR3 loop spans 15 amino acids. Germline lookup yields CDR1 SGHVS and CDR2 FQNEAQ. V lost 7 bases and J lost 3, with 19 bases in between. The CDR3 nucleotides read TGTGCCAGCACCCCTAGTCGGGTACCCCTCTACGAGCAGTACTTC. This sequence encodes CASTPSRVPLYEQYF.

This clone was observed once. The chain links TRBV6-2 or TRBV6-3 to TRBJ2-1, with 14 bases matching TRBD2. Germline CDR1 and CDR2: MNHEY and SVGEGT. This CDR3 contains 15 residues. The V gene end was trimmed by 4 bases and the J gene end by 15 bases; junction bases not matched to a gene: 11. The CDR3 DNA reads TGTGCCAGCAGTTCTCCGCGACTAGCGGGGGGGCGGGGGTTCTTC. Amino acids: CASSSPRLAGGRGFF.

Here the CDR3 DNA reads TGTGCCAGCAGTGACCGGACAGGGGGCGGGAGTCAGCCCCAGCATTTT. It is translated as CASSDRTGGGSQPQHF. V usage is TRBV6-1 and J usage is TRBJ1-5, with TRBD1 matching 11 bases. V lost 3 bases, J lost 6 bases, and 7 bases stayed unmatched. Germline loops: CDR1 MNHNS, CDR2 SASEGT. This CDR3 contains 16 residues.

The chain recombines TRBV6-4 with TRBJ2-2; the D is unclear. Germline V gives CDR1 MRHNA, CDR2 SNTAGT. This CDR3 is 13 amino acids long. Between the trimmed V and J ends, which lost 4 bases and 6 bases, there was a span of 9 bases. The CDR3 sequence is CASSAELPGELFF. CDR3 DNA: TGTGCCAGCAGTGCCGAGCTCCCCGGGGAGCTGTTTTTT.

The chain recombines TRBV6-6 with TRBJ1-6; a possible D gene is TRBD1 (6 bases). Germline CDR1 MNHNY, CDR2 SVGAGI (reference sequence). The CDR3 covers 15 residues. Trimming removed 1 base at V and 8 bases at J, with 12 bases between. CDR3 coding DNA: TGTGCCAGCAGTTACTACAGGGTTTCGGATTCACCCCTCCACTTT. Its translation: CASSYYRVSDSPLHF.